Below, 22 T cell receptor beta chains from the same sample are listed, as sequenced in a study of T cells in Graves' hyperthyroidism and ophthalmopathy. The source material, RNA transcripts, was used to amplify TCR beta CDR3 regions. The primer set for the first-round RT-PCR of the TCR CDR3 was HTBI. MiXCR, applied by TCRdb to the multiplex PCR reads, yields one record per CDR3 protein. The sample carries 360,000 or so distinct CDR3 sequences, 15% to 20% recorded once. Sequenced: blood. The receptors shown here come from a woman aged 18-30 years with Graves' hyperthyroidism.

In its sample, this clonotype was seen many times. The V gene is TRBV12-3 or TRBV12-4, the J gene TRBJ1-2, with 9 nucleotides matching TRBD1. V dropped 5 bases and J dropped 4; count of bases not matched to a gene: 8. The CDR3 runs 15 residues. The CDR3 bases are TGTGCCAGCAGTCCTAGTCCGACAGGGGGCTATGGCTACACCTTC. Encoded protein: CASSPSPTGGYGYTF.

Judged by abundance, this clonotype is medium-sized. The chain has TRBV7-8 and TRBJ1-3; 9 bases line up with TRBD1. With 4 bases clipped from V and 5 bases from J, the junction kept 3 bases outside the gene matches. The CDR3 extends over 14 amino acids. The V gene's germline CDR1 is SGHVS and CDR2 FQNEAQ. The CDR3 DNA is TGTGCCAGCAGCTGGGGACAGGGAAGAAACACCATATATTTT. Amino acid sequence: CASSWGQGRNTIYF.

J is TRBJ2-5 and V is TRBV7-3; no reliable D call. CDR3 length equals 14 residues. The germline V and J ends were trimmed by 1 base and 7 bases, with 13 bases remaining between them. The germline gives CDR1 SGHTA, CDR2 FQGTGA. The CDR3 bases are TGTGCCAGCAGCTTAAGCCACGCATCAGGGACCCAGTACTTC. It is translated as CASSLSHASGTQYF.

The genes are TRBV27 and TRBJ2-4; D is tentatively TRBD1 or TRBD2 (5 bases each). Trimming left V 8 bases short and J 6 bases short, with 17 bases between. The germline CDR1 and CDR2 sequences are MNHEY and SMNVEV (reference sequence). The CDR3 runs 14 residues. The DNA for the CDR3 is TGTGCCAGCTCGGGGACCGTGCCTTTAAACATTCAGTACTTC. Protein sequence: CASSGTVPLNIQYF.

Ten or more counts support this clonotype. V usage is TRBV7-9 and J usage is TRBJ2-7; TRBD1 might be the D (6 bases). The germline V and J ends were trimmed by 3 bases and 3 bases, with 15 bases remaining between them. The CDR3 consists of 15 residues. Germline-derived CDR1 and CDR2 are SEHNR and FQNEAQ (reference sequence). CDR3 sequence (DNA): TGTGCCAGCAGCTTTTCGGGGTTCAGGGGCTACGAGCAGTACTTC. This sequence encodes CASSFSGFRGYEQYF.

This clonotype has only a few counts. The chain employs TRBV4-1 and TRBJ1-1, with TRBD1 as a possible D gene (5 bases). The V and J ends lost 5 bases and 11 bases respectively, with 21 bases between them. Germline CDR1 MGHRA, CDR2 YSYEKL. This CDR3 spans 14 amino acids. The CDR3 here is CASSKGRNSHSAFF. The CDR3 DNA reads TGCGCCAGCAGCAAGGGGCGGAACAGTCATTCTGCTTTCTTT.

There are a few counts of this clonotype. This chain connects TRBV4-2 to TRBJ2-7; TRBD2 aligns across 12 bases. With V trimmed by 0 bases and J by 11 bases, 8 bases remained unmatched. Germline V gene sequence: CDR1 LGHNA, CDR2 YNFKEQ. The CDR3 runs 15 residues. CDR3 bases: TGTGCCAGCAGCCAAGAGTGGCTAGCGGGGGGGCCCAAGTACTTC. Its protein product is CASSQEWLAGGPKYF.

The V and J genes are TRBV24-1 and TRBJ2-3; 8 bases are shared with TRBD2. The CDR3 has 16 residues. V trimming: 3 bases; J trimming: 2 bases; junction bases outside the gene matches: 6. Germline assignment: CDR1 KGHDR and CDR2 SFDVKD. CDR3 in amino acids: CATSDAGGLVTDTQYF. For the CDR3, the DNA is TGTGCCACCAGTGATGCGGGAGGTCTGGTCACAGATACGCAGTATTTT.

This clonotype was seen many times. V and J are TRBV6-5 and TRBJ2-5; 10 bases fit TRBD2. The CDR3 runs 15 residues. With 4 bases clipped from V and 2 bases from J, the junction kept 4 bases outside the gene matches. Germline loops: CDR1 MNHEY, CDR2 SVGAGI. Here the CDR3 DNA reads TGTGCCAGCAGTTTTTCAGCGGGGGGGCAAGAGACCCAGTACTTC. Its protein product is CASSFSAGGQETQYF.

The V call is TRBV12-3 or TRBV12-4, the J call TRBJ1-2; D remains unclear. V was cut by 5 bases and J by 7 bases, with 20 bases left in between. This CDR3 spans 15 amino acids. This chain's CDR3 is CASSDPGVKVGGYTF. The CDR3 region has the DNA TGTGCCAGCAGTGATCCGGGAGTGAAAGTTGGTGGCTACACCTTC.

Concerning this clonotype: A clone one base away is much larger, so this may be a read error. The chain employs TRBV7-2 and TRBJ1-5, with D tentatively TRBD1 (6 bases). This CDR3 region has 15 residues. From germline, CDR1 is SGHTA and CDR2 FQGNSA. CDR3: CASSTDRFSNQPHHF. CDR3 in DNA: TGTGCCAGCAGCACGGACAGATTTAGCAATCAGCCCCATCATTTT.

The chain has TRBV6-4 and TRBJ2-5; 13 bases are shared with TRBD2. This CDR3 is 18 amino acids long. Germline V gives CDR1 MRHNA, CDR2 SNTAGT. The V segment lost 3 bases and the J segment 4 bases; nucleotides outside the gene matches: 11. CDR3 residues: CASSESRRLAGGRETQYF. The CDR3 bases are TGTGCCAGCAGTGAATCGAGGAGACTAGCGGGGGGCCGAGAGACCCAGTACTTC.

Of note for this clonotype: The conserved phenylalanine or tryptophan is not found at the CDR3 terminus, so this likely reflects a read error. It is unclear where the CDR3 begins or ends on the DNA, so no DNA is shown, and the CDR3 is as TCRdb lists it. V gene TRBV12-3 or TRBV12-4 combines with J gene TRBJ1-3; the D call in the table, TRBD1, was not verified against the DNA. The CDR3 is made up of 13 amino acids, end residues included. The chain's CDR3 is CASRSLSGNTICY.

This clonotype was recorded at least ten times. The rearrangement uses TRBV5-1 and TRBJ2-5; 9 bases align to TRBD1. The germline gives CDR1 SGHRS, CDR2 YFSETQ. CDR3 length: 17 residues. After removal of 4 bases from V and 1 base from J, the junction contained 11 bases not matched to a gene. The CDR3 DNA reads TGCGCCAGCAGCCAACCTCCGGGACAGGGCCTCCAAGAGACCCAGTACTTC. This encodes CASSQPPGQGLQETQYF.

This clonotype was detected a few times. The V call is TRBV11-2, the J call TRBJ2-7; no firm D call. Per germline, CDR1 SGHAT and CDR2 FQNNGV. The CDR3 is 14 residues long. V dropped 1 base and J dropped 1 base, with 8 bases sitting between them. CDR3 residues: CASSLARESYEQYF. In DNA form, the CDR3 reads TGTGCCAGCAGCTTAGCTCGCGAGTCCTACGAGCAGTACTTC.

The rearrangement links TRBV2 to TRBJ1-5, with 9 positions matching TRBD1. V lost 6 bases, J lost 0 bases, and 3 bases stayed unmatched. CDR3 size: 15 residues. CDR1 SNHLY and CDR2 FYNNEI come from the germline V gene. As DNA, the CDR3 is TGTGCCAGCAGAGGGACAGGGTATAGCAATCAGCCCCAGCATTTT. It yields the protein CASRGTGYSNQPQHF.

This clonotype came up many times. The chain employs TRBV6-1 and TRBJ2-5; D is possibly TRBD1 (5 bases). Trimming stripped 8 bases from V and 1 base from J, with 14 bases between. The CDR3 loop spans 14 amino acids. Per germline, CDR1 MNHNS and CDR2 SASEGT. The CDR3 coding sequence is TGTGCCAGCCAAACCCCCGACAGCCAAGAGACCCAGTACTTC. It yields the protein CASQTPDSQETQYF.

This clonotype was observed a single time. A much more abundant neighbour one base away suggests this may be a read error. The chain links TRBV12-3 or TRBV12-4 to TRBJ2-7; D is uncertain. Trimming stripped 3 bases from V and 6 bases from J, with 12 bases between. The length of the CDR3 is 13 residues. The CDR3 sequence: CASSFYPMGEQYF. The DNA of the CDR3 is TGTGCCAGCAGTTTCTACCCTATGGGCGAGCAGTACTTC.

This clonotype was observed at least ten times. The chain couples TRBV7-2 to TRBJ2-7, with TRBD2 matching over 8 bases. The J segment lost 4 bases and the V segment lost 4 bases, leaving 12 bases of the junction unmatched. CDR3 length: 16 amino acids. The germline V gene encodes CDR1 SGHTA and CDR2 FQGNSA. The CDR3 spells CASSSPFGGGEYEQYF. The CDR3 DNA is TGTGCCAGCAGCTCGCCCTTCGGGGGGGGCGAATACGAGCAGTACTTC.

The chain carries TRBV11-1 and TRBJ1-1, with D unresolved. Trimming removed 0 bases at V and 3 bases at J, with 17 bases between. This CDR3 comprises 17 residues. The germline gives CDR1 SGHAT, CDR2 FQDESV (reference sequence). CDR3 loop: CASSLAPRKASDTEAFF. For the CDR3, the DNA is TGTGCCAGCAGCTTAGCACCCCGTAAGGCTTCGGACACTGAAGCTTTCTTT.

This clonotype was seen many times. The chain uses TRBV6-1 and TRBJ2-3; 9 bases fit TRBD2. The CDR3 sequence is 15 residues long. Trimming at V came to 1 base and at J to 6 bases, leaving 5 bases not matched to a gene. In germline, CDR1 is MNHNS, CDR2 SASEGT. The CDR3 loop is CASSEGAGGSDTQYF. For the CDR3, the DNA is TGTGCCAGCAGTGAAGGAGCGGGGGGTTCGGATACGCAGTATTTT.

This clonotype has at least ten counts. The DNA of the CDR3 is TGCAGCGTTCAGGGTACACTCTATGGCTACACCTTC. The encoded protein is CSVQGTLYGYTF. The chain couples TRBV29-1 to TRBJ1-2; the D gene is possibly TRBD1 (5 bases). With 5 bases removed from V and 4 bases from J, the gap between germline ends came to 11 bases. CDR1 and CDR2 (germline): SQVTM, ANQGSEA. The CDR3 consists of 12 residues. Together with reference TRBV29-1 and TRBJ1-2, the CDR3 gives the full variable domain: SAVISQKPSRDICQRGTSLTIQCQVDSQVTMMFWYRQQPGQSLTLIATANQGSEATYESGFVIDKFPISRPNLTFSTLTVSNMSPEDSSIYLCSVQGTLYGYTFGSGTRLTVV.